Listed below are T cell receptor beta chains from one sample, sequenced in a study of cytomegalovirus exposure and HLA in healthy donors. The repertoire was sequenced with immunoSEQ multiplex PCR; TCRdb's copy has only in-frame clones and lacks some. This sample has about 59,000 clones; roughly 75% occur once, and the top ten carry about 6.8%. Sample: PBMCs. These receptors originate from a man aged 30-40 years in good health and CMV-seropositive. Each CDR3 is given with its conserved first and last residue. The D gene is left open where the match is weak. Size is stated for part of the rows, as once, few or many counts, or as a class when the clone is expanded.

clone_size: .
v_call: TRBV23-1
j_call: TRBJ1-5
d_call: TRBD1
cdr3_aa: CASWRRQGNPYSNQPQHF
cdr3_nt: TGCGCCAGCTGGAGGAGACAGGGGAACCCTTATAGCAATCAGCCCCAGCATTTT

clone_size: .
v_call: TRBV6-4
j_call: TRBJ2-3
d_call: .
cdr3_aa: CASSEQGTDTQYF
cdr3_nt: TGTGCCAGCAGTGAGCAGGGCACAGATACGCAGTATTTT

clone_size: few
v_call: TRBV28
j_call: TRBJ1-3
d_call: TRBD1
cdr3_aa: CASSLTGTAGNTIYF
cdr3_nt: TGTGCCAGCAGTCTAACGGGGACAGCTGGAAACACCATATATTTT

clone_size: .
v_call: TRBV28
j_call: TRBJ1-2
d_call: TRBD1
cdr3_aa: CASRQTGAVPTF
cdr3_nt: TGTGCCAGCAGGCAAACAGGGGCCGTTCCCACCTTC

clone_size: .
v_call: TRBV6-5
j_call: TRBJ2-7
d_call: TRBD1
cdr3_aa: CASSYTGTGDVNEQYF
cdr3_nt: TGTGCCAGCAGTTACACCGGGACAGGGGATGTCAACGAGCAGTACTTC

clone_size: .
v_call: TRBV14
j_call: TRBJ1-1
d_call: .
cdr3_aa: CASSHTPIQTKAFF
cdr3_nt: TGTGCCAGCAGCCATACTCCCATCCAAACCAAAGCTTTCTTT

clone_size: .
v_call: TRBV4-1
j_call: TRBJ1-4
d_call: TRBD1
cdr3_aa: CASGRQGAEKLFF
cdr3_nt: TGCGCCAGCGGACGACAGGGGGCCGAAAAACTGTTTTTT

clone_size: .
v_call: TRBV5-4
j_call: TRBJ2-7
d_call: .
cdr3_aa: CASSLEGTGLPREQYF
cdr3_nt: TGTGCCAGCAGCTTGGAGGGAACGGGGTTGCCCCGCGAGCAGTACTTC

clone_size: few
v_call: TRBV4-2
j_call: TRBJ1-4
d_call: TRBD1
cdr3_aa: CASSATGQGNEKLFF
cdr3_nt: TGTGCCAGCAGCGCCACGGGACAGGGGAATGAAAAACTGTTTTTT

clone_size: .
v_call: TRBV6-4
j_call: TRBJ1-5
d_call: .
cdr3_aa: CASSDSQGPYQPQHF
cdr3_nt: TGTGCCAGCAGTGACTCGCAGGGCCCTTATCAGCCCCAGCATTTT

clone_size: .
v_call: TRBV2
j_call: TRBJ2-4
d_call: .
cdr3_aa: CASSVQQTKNIQYF
cdr3_nt: TGTGCCAGCAGTGTCCAACAGACCAAAAACATTCAGTACTTC